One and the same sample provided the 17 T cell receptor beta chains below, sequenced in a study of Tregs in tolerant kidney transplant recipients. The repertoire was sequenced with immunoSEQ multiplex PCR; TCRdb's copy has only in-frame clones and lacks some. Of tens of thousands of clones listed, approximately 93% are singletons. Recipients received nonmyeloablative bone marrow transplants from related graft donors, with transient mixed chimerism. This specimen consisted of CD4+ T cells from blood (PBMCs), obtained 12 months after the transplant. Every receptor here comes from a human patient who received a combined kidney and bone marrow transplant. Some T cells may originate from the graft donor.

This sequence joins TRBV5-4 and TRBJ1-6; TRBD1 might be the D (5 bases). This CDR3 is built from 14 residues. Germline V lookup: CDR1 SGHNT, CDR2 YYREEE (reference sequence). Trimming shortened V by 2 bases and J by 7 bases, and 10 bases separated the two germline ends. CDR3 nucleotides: TGTGCCAGCAGCTTCGACGGGGGAAATTCACCCCTCCACTTT. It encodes CASSFDGGNSPLHF. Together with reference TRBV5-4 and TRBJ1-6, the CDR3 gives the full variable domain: ETGVTQSPTHLIKTRGQQVTLRCSSQSGHNTVSWYQQALGQGPQFIFQYYREEENGRGNFPPRFSGLQFPNYSSELNVNALELDDSALYLCASSFDGGNSPLHFGNGTRLTVT.

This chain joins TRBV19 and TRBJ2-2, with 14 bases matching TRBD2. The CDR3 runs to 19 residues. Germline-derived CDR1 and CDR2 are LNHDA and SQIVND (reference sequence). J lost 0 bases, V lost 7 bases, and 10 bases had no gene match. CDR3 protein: CASTHGLAGGWANTGELFF. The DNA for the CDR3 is TGTGCCAGTACCCACGGACTAGCGGGAGGCTGGGCGAACACCGGGGAGCTGTTTTTT.

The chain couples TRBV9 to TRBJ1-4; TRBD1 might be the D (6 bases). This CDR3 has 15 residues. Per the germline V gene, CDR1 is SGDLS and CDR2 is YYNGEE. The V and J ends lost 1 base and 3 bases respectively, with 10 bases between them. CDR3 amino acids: CASSVKGVPNEKLFF. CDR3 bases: TGTGCCAGCAGCGTAAAGGGGGTACCTAATGAAAAACTGTTTTTT.

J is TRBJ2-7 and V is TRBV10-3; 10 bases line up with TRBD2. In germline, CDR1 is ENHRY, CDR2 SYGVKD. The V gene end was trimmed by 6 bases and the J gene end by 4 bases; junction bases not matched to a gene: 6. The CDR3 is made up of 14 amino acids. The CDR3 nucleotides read TGTGCCATCAGGGGAGCGGGAGGGCCTTACGAGCAGTACTTC. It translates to CAIRGAGGPYEQYF.

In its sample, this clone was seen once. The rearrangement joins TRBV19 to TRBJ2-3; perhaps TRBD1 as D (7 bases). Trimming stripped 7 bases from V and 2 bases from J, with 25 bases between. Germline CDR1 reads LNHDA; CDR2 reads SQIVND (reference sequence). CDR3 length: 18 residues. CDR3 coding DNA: TGTGCCAGTACCTCGGAGGGGGCGGCCGCAATACCCACAGATACGCAGTATTTT. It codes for CASTSEGAAAIPTDTQYF.

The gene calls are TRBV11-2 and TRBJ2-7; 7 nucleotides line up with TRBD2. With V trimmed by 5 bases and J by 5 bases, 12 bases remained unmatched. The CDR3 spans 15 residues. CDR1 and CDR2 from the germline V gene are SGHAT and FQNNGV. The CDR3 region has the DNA TGTGCCAGCAGCCCCCCGACTAGCCTAGGGGACGAGCAGTACTTC. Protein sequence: CASSPPTSLGDEQYF.

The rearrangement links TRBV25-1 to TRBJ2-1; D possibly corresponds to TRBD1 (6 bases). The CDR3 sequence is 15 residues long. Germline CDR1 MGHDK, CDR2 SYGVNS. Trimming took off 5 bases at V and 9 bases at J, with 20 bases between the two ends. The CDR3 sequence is CASSPLKGETFEQFF. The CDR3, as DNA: TGTGCCAGCAGTCCCCTGAAGGGGGAAACCTTTGAGCAGTTCTTC.

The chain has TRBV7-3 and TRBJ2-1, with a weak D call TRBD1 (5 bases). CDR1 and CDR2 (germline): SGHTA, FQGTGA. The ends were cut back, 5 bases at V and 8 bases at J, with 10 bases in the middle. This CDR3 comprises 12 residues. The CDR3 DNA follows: TGTGCCAGCAGCGAGATAGGGGATGAGCAGTTCTTC. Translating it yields CASSEIGDEQFF.

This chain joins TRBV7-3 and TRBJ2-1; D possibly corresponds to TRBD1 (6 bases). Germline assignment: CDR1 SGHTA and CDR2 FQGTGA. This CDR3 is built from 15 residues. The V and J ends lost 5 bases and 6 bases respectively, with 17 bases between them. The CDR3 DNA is TGTGCCAGCAGCAGCACGGGACACAGTACCAATGAGCAGTTCTTC. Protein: CASSSTGHSTNEQFF.

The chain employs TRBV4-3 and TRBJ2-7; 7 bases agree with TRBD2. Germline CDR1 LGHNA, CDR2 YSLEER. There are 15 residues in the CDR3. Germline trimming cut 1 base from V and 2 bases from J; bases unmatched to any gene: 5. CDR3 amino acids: CASSQGTSAAYEQYF. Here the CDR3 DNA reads TGCGCCAGCAGCCAAGGAACTAGCGCAGCCTACGAGCAGTACTTC.

The CDR3 is CASSLAYRVNEQYF. The CDR3 bases are TGTGCCAGCAGCTTAGCCTACAGGGTCAACGAGCAGTACTTC. The chain has TRBV7-2 and TRBJ2-7, with D possibly matching TRBD1 (6 bases). V shed 0 bases and J shed 5 bases, with 11 bases lying between them. CDR1 is SGHTA, CDR2 FQGNSA, per germline. The CDR3 is 14 amino acids. The whole variable domain, filled in from reference TRBV7-2 and TRBJ2-7, reads GAGVSQSPSNKVTEKGKDVELRCDPISGHTALYWYRQSLGQGLEFLIYFQGNSAPDKSGLPSDRFSAERTGGSVSTLTIQRTQQEDSAVYLCASSLAYRVNEQYFGPGTRLTVT.

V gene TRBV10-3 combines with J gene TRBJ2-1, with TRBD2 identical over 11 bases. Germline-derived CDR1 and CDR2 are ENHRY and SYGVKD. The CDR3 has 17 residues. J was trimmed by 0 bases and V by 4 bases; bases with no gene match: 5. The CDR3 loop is CAISGLAGKGSYNEQFF. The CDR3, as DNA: TGTGCCATCAGTGGACTAGCGGGAAAGGGCTCCTACAATGAGCAGTTCTTC.

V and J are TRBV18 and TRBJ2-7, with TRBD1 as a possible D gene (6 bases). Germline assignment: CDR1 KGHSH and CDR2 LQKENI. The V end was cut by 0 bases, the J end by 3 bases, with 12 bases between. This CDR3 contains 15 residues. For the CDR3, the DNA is TGTGCCAGCTCACCACCGGGACATGGTAGCTACGAGCAGTACTTC. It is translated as CASSPPGHGSYEQYF. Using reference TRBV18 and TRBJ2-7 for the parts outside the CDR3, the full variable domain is NAGVMQNPRHLVRRRGQEARLRCSPMKGHSHVYWYRQLPEEGLKFMVYLQKENIIDESGMPKERFSAEFPKEGPSILRIQQVVRGDSAAYFCASSPPGHGSYEQYFGPGTRLTVT.

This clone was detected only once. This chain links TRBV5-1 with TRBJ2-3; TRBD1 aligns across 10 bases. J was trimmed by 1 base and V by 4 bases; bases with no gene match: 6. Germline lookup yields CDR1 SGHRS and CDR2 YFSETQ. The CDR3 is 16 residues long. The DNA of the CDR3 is TGCGCCAGCAGCCTTAGCGGGACAGGGGGCACAGATACGCAGTATTTT. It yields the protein CASSLSGTGGTDTQYF.

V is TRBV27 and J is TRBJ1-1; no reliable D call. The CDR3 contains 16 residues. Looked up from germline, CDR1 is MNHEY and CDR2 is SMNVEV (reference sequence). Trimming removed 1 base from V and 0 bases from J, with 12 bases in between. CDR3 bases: TGTGCCAGCAGTTTATTGTCAGTGAATTTGAACACTGAAGCTTTCTTT. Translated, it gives CASSLLSVNLNTEAFF.

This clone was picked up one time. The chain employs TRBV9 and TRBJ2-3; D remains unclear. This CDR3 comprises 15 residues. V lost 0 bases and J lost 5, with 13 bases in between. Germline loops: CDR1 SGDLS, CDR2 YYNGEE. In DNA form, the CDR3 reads TGTGCCAGCAGCGTAGGCTATCTCGTCGTAGATACGCAGTATTTT. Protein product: CASSVGYLVVDTQYF.

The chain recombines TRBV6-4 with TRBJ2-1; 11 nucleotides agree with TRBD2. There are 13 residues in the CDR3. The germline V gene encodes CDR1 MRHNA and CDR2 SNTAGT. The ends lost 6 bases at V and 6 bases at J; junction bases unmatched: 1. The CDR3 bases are TGTGCCAGCAGAACTAGCGGGGGCAATGAGCAGTTCTTC. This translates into CASRTSGGNEQFF.